The 30 T cell receptor beta chains in this list originate from one sample, sequenced in a study of PD-1 blockade in classical Hodgkin lymphoma. Using immunoSEQ multiplex PCR, the repertoire was profiled, and TCRdb retains in-frame clones only, with some absent. The sample yields about 23,000 clones, over 75% seen once. Time point noted: cycle 4 day 1 (C4D1), after more than five weeks of nivolumab. Every one of the patients relapsed after autologous stem cell transplantation (brentuximab vedotin exposure was variable). The sequencing here drew on peripheral blood mononuclear cells (PBMCs), taken before the fourth cycle of nivolumab. The receptors stem from a human donor with classical Hodgkin lymphoma.

The chain has TRBV18 and TRBJ2-5, with D possibly matching TRBD1 (6 bases). Germline-derived CDR1 and CDR2 are KGHSH and LQKENI. Trimming removed 3 bases from V and 5 bases from J, with 13 bases in between. The CDR3 is made up of 14 amino acids. Written as DNA, the CDR3 is TGTGCCAGCTCACCTCGGACAGCTATGGAGACCCAGTACTTC. Its translation: CASSPRTAMETQYF.

This sequence joins TRBV19 and TRBJ1-4; 8 nucleotides line up with TRBD1. The germline CDR1 and CDR2 sequences are LNHDA and SQIVND (reference sequence). The CDR3 is made up of 17 amino acids. With 8 bases clipped from V and 1 base from J, the junction kept 12 bases outside the gene matches. The CDR3 sequence: CASRNSIGTGTNEKLFF. The DNA of the CDR3 is TGTGCCAGTCGCAACTCTATCGGGACAGGAACTAATGAAAAACTGTTTTTT.

The chain recombines TRBV5-6 with TRBJ1-2; D is unclear. CDR1 is SGHDT, CDR2 YYEEEE, per germline. This CDR3 region has 13 residues. V was clipped by 4 bases and J by 0 bases, with 7 bases between them. The DNA for the CDR3 is TGTGCCAGCAGCCCCCACCCTAACTATGGCTACACCTTC. It specifies CASSPHPNYGYTF.

In its sample, this clone is medium-sized (0.01 to 0.1%). The chain has TRBV4-1 and TRBJ2-1; D gene unclear. Germline lookup yields CDR1 MGHRA and CDR2 YSYEKL. V lost 4 bases and J 5 bases, leaving 12 bases between the germline ends. The CDR3 spans 14 residues. The CDR3 nucleotides are TGCGCCAGCAGCCCCTTGGCAGCCAACAATGAGCAGTTCTTC. Translated, it gives CASSPLAANNEQFF.

The chain recombines TRBV6-5 with TRBJ1-2; D may be TRBD1 (6 bases). The ends were cut back, 10 bases at V and 8 bases at J, with 23 bases in the middle. Germline V CDR1 and CDR2: MNHEY, SVGAGI. The CDR3 is 14 amino acids. CDR3 coding DNA: TGTGCCACCTCTCAGGGGCTCAGTAGGGGGGGCTACACCTTC. Translated, it gives CATSQGLSRGGYTF.

The genes are TRBV19 and TRBJ2-7, with D possibly matching TRBD1 (6 bases). The V end lost 3 bases, the J end lost 2 bases, and 17 bases lay between the germline ends. The length of the CDR3 is 16 residues. Germline V gene data show CDR1 as LNHDA and CDR2 as SQIVND (reference sequence). CDR3 region: CASSIFGAGETYEQYF. The CDR3 DNA reads TGTGCCAGTAGTATCTTTGGGGCAGGGGAGACCTACGAGCAGTACTTC.

V gene TRBV2 combines with J gene TRBJ1-3, with no clear D. Trimming stripped 4 bases from V and 4 bases from J, with 5 bases between. Germline CDR1 reads SNHLY; CDR2 reads FYNNEI. The CDR3 runs to 12 residues. CDR3 region: CASSGPGNTIYF. CDR3 coding DNA: TGTGCCAGCAGTGGCCCAGGAAACACCATATATTTT.

The genes are TRBV7-2 and TRBJ2-2, with 12 bases aligning to TRBD2. Germline V lookup: CDR1 SGHTA, CDR2 FQGNSA. V dropped 5 bases and J dropped 6; count of bases not matched to a gene: 7. The length of the CDR3 is 16 residues. CDR3 DNA sequence: TGTGCCAGCAGCCATACTAGCGGGAGGTCGGCCGGGGAGCTGTTTTTT. It is translated as CASSHTSGRSAGELFF.

The V call is TRBV30, the J call TRBJ1-3; D uncertain. The ends were cut back, 0 bases at V and 4 bases at J, with 4 bases in the middle. CDR1 and CDR2 from the germline V gene are GTSNPN and SVGIG (reference sequence). There are 12 residues in the CDR3. The CDR3, as DNA: TGTGCCTGGAGTGTAAAAGGAAACACCATATATTTT. Amino acids: CAWSVKGNTIYF.

This clone was seen just once. The rearrangement links TRBV6-5 to TRBJ2-7, with D possibly TRBD1 on 7 matching bases. The V gene lost 6 bases and the J gene lost 5 bases, with 14 bases spanning the gap. CDR3 size: 13 residues. The germline CDR1 and CDR2 sequences are MNHEY and SVGAGI. CDR3 in DNA: TGTGCCAGCAGAACGACAGGGAGGAACGAGCAGTACTTC. Its translation: CASRTTGRNEQYF.

The chain uses TRBV11-2 and TRBJ2-7; D unclear. Between the trimmed V and J ends, which lost 3 bases and 2 bases, there was a span of 8 bases. Germline V gene sequence: CDR1 SGHAT, CDR2 FQNNGV. CDR3 length: 13 amino acids. CDR3 nucleotide sequence: TGTGCCAGCAGCTTTGGAGCTCCCTACGAGCAGTACTTC. The encoded protein is CASSFGAPYEQYF.

V and J are TRBV5-4 and TRBJ1-3; 10 bases line up with TRBD1. J lost 2 bases, V lost 2 bases, and 1 base had no gene match. The CDR3 runs 15 residues. From germline, CDR1 is SGHNT and CDR2 YYREEE (reference sequence). The CDR3 DNA reads as TGTGCCAGCAGCTTCGGGACAGGGGCTGGAAACACCATATATTTT. This codes for CASSFGTGAGNTIYF.

V gene TRBV7-6 combines with J gene TRBJ2-5; D is undetermined. The J call may be wrong; the DNA end is better matched by TRBJ2-7. Germline lookup yields CDR1 SGHVS and CDR2 FNYEAQ. The CDR3 extends over 13 amino acids. This CDR3 reads CASSLASEYEQYF. CDR3 coding DNA: TGTGCCAGCAGCTTAGCCAGCGAATACGAGCAGTACTTC.

The V call is TRBV27, the J call TRBJ1-4, with 7 bases fitting TRBD1. The CDR3 has 15 amino acids. Germline V gene lookup returns CDR1 MNHEY and CDR2 SMNVEV (reference sequence). With 5 bases clipped from V and 7 bases from J, the junction kept 10 bases outside the gene matches. The CDR3 sequence: CASSQRTGKSEKLFF. The CDR3 DNA follows: TGTGCCAGCAGTCAACGGACAGGAAAGAGTGAAAAACTGTTTTTT.

J is TRBJ1-2 and V is TRBV19, with a tentative D call TRBD1 (6 bases). The CDR3 has 13 amino acids. Trimming shortened V by 7 bases and J by 1 base, and 10 bases separated the two germline ends. Germline V CDR1 and CDR2: LNHDA, SQIVND (reference sequence). In DNA form, the CDR3 reads TGTGCCAGTACCGGACAGCTTAACTATGGCTACACCTTC. This encodes CASTGQLNYGYTF.

The chain joins TRBV13 to TRBJ2-2; 10 bases line up with TRBD1. This CDR3 is 17 amino acids long. Germline lookup yields CDR1 PRHDT and CDR2 FYEKMQ (reference sequence). Trimming at V came to 3 bases and at J to 0 bases, leaving 4 bases not matched to a gene. The CDR3 protein is CASSFRTGGANTGELFF. The CDR3 DNA reads as TGTGCCAGCAGCTTTAGGACAGGGGGAGCGAACACCGGGGAGCTGTTTTTT.

The genes are TRBV9 and TRBJ1-5, with D perhaps TRBD1 (6 bases). This CDR3 region has 15 residues. The ends were cut back, 0 bases at V and 3 bases at J, with 10 bases in the middle. Germline CDR1 and CDR2: SGDLS and YYNGEE. The CDR3 nucleotides read TGTGCCAGCAGCGTAGGGGGGCGCGTCAATCAGCCCCAGCATTTT. It translates to CASSVGGRVNQPQHF.

The rearrangement uses TRBV20-1 and TRBJ2-7, with a weak D call TRBD1 (5 bases). The CDR3 runs to 11 residues. Germline V gives CDR1 DFQATT, CDR2 SNEGSKA (reference sequence). V was trimmed by 5 bases and J by 3 bases, leaving 8 bases between them. The CDR3 spells CSAGQGYEQYF. In nucleotides, the CDR3 is TGCAGTGCTGGGCAGGGCTACGAGCAGTACTTC.

This clone was seen only once. This chain connects TRBV5-6 to TRBJ2-5; 7 nucleotides align to TRBD2. CDR1 is SGHDT, CDR2 YYEEEE, per germline. This CDR3 spans 16 amino acids. V lost 3 bases to trimming and J lost 0 bases; unmatched junction nucleotides: 8. CDR3 nucleotides: TGTGCCAGCAGCTCCGGACACGGGAGGTACCAAGAGACCCAGTACTTC. This encodes CASSSGHGRYQETQYF.

CDR3 nucleotides: TGTGCCAGCAGTTTAGGCGTTGATCGCGAGCAGTACTTC. This encodes CASSLGVDREQYF. This chain connects TRBV27 to TRBJ2-7, with unresolved D. The CDR3 extends over 13 amino acids. CDR1 is MNHEY and CDR2 is SMNVEV in the germline V gene (reference sequence). V lost 2 bases and J 6 bases, leaving 11 bases between the germline ends.

V is TRBV28 and J is TRBJ2-1; 12 positions match TRBD2. Trimming at V came to 6 bases and at J to 16 bases, leaving 13 bases not matched to a gene. The CDR3 loop spans 14 amino acids. Germline assignment: CDR1 MDHEN and CDR2 SYDVKM. The CDR3 sequence: CASSGLAGPTPHFF. DNA of the CDR3: TGTGCCAGCAGCGGACTAGCGGGACCTACGCCCCATTTCTTC.

The chain uses TRBV11-3 and TRBJ2-7, with D tentatively TRBD1 (6 bases). V was trimmed by 0 bases and J by 8 bases, leaving 11 bases between them. Germline CDR1 and CDR2: SGHNT and YENEEA. This CDR3 spans 13 amino acids. CDR3 region: CASSLDGRGKQYF. The CDR3 bases are TGTGCCAGCAGCTTAGATGGCAGGGGAAAGCAGTACTTC.

J is TRBJ2-2 and V is TRBV4-1; 9 bases map to TRBD1. This CDR3 contains 15 residues. In germline, CDR1 is MGHRA, CDR2 YSYEKL. V was pared by 1 base and J by 5 bases, with 2 bases of the junction left unmatched. The CDR3 loop is CASSQGTGVTGELFF. CDR3 DNA: TGCGCCAGCAGCCAAGGGACAGGGGTAACCGGGGAGCTGTTTTTT.

This clone was recorded a few times. The chain employs TRBV7-6 and TRBJ1-4; D is perhaps TRBD1 (5 bases). Germline CDR1 is SGHVS and CDR2 is FNYEAQ. V lost 5 bases and J lost 4, with 14 bases in between. The CDR3 is 15 amino acids. This CDR3 is CASSTGVRSNEKLFF. The DNA of the CDR3 is TGTGCCAGCAGCACAGGAGTGAGAAGTAATGAAAAACTGTTTTTT. Combining the CDR3 with reference TRBV7-6 and TRBJ1-4 gives the whole variable domain GAGVSQSPRYKVTKRGQDVALRCDPISGHVSLYWYRQALGQGPEFLTYFNYEAQQDKSGLPNDRFSAERPEGSISTLTIQRTEQRDSAMYRCASSTGVRSNEKLFFGSGTQLSVL.

The chain joins TRBV30 to TRBJ1-6; TRBD1 is a possible D gene (5 bases). This CDR3 comprises 12 residues. V lost 2 bases to trimming and J lost 10 bases, with 9 bases between them. Per germline, CDR1 GTSNPN and CDR2 SVGIG (reference sequence). CDR3: CAWSIGGSPLHF. CDR3 bases: TGTGCCTGGAGTATCGGGGGGTCACCCCTCCACTTT.

This sequence joins TRBV5-6 and TRBJ2-5; D is tentatively TRBD1 or TRBD2 (5 bases each). The CDR3 has 13 amino acids. From germline, CDR1 is SGHDT and CDR2 YYEEEE. The V end was cut by 4 bases, the J end by 4 bases, with 11 bases between. In DNA, the CDR3 is TGTGCCAGCAGCCCAGGGAGACGAGAGACCCAGTACTTC. The encoded protein is CASSPGRRETQYF.

The rearrangement joins TRBV14 to TRBJ1-2; 8 positions agree with TRBD1. The CDR3 is made up of 20 amino acids. V lost 4 bases and J lost 0; bases outside the gene matches: 19. Germline V gives CDR1 SGHDN, CDR2 FVKESK. The CDR3 nucleotides are TGTGCCAGCAGCCGCATAAACCGGGACAGGAATTGGAAACCTAACTATGGCTACACCTTC. It translates to CASSRINRDRNWKPNYGYTF.

The chain has TRBV2 and TRBJ2-3; D remains ambiguous. This CDR3 contains 18 residues. V was trimmed by 0 bases and J by 0 bases, leaving 16 bases between them. Germline-derived CDR1 and CDR2 are SNHLY and FYNNEI. CDR3 region: CASSEAVRFSTSTDTQYF. CDR3 DNA: TGTGCCAGCAGTGAAGCAGTACGGTTTAGTACTAGCACAGATACGCAGTATTTT.

V is TRBV4-1 and J is TRBJ1-2; tentative D call: TRBD1 (5 bases). Germline CDR1 MGHRA, CDR2 YSYEKL. The CDR3 spans 15 residues. V shed 0 bases and J shed 8 bases, with 16 bases lying between them. The CDR3, as DNA: TGCGCCAGCAGCCAAGAAGACAGTCGGATCCGGGGCTACACCTTC. Amino acids: CASSQEDSRIRGYTF.

J is TRBJ2-7 and V is TRBV5-1; D could derive from TRBD1 or TRBD2 (5 bases each). Germline V lookup: CDR1 SGHRS, CDR2 YFSETQ. With 7 bases removed from V and 6 bases from J, the gap between germline ends came to 20 bases. The CDR3 totals 14 residues. The CDR3 here is CASGDPFGVIEQYF. In DNA form, the CDR3 reads TGCGCCAGCGGGGACCCCTTTGGGGTGATCGAGCAGTACTTC.